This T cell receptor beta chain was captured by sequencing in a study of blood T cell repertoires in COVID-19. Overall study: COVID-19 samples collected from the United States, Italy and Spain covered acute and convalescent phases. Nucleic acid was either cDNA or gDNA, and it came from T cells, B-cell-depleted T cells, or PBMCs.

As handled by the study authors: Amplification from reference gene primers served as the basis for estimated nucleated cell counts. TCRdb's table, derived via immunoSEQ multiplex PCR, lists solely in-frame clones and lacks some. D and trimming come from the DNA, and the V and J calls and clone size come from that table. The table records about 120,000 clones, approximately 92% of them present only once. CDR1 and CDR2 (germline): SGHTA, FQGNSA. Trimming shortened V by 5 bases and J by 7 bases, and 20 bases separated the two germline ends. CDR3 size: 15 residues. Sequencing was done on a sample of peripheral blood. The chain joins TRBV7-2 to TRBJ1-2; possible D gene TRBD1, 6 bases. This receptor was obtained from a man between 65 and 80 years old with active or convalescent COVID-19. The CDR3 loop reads CASSLGDNPRGGYTF. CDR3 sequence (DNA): TGTGCCAGCAGCCTTGGGGACAACCCTAGGGGTGGCTACACCTTC.